The 4 T cell receptor beta chains presented below share a single source sample, sequenced in a study of T cells in Graves' hyperthyroidism and ophthalmopathy (dated by TCRdb to between 2017 and 2020). Libraries came from multiplex PCR. Sequencing relied on an Illumina HiSeq 2000. The TCR beta CDR3 regions were amplified from the RNA transcripts. For the first round of RT-PCR on the TCR CDR3, the HTBI primer set was used together with the Qiagen OneStep RT-PCR kit. In TCRdb, the public reads were trimmed at Q25 with fastp and aligned with MiXCR, with productive beta chains retained. Identical CDR3 proteins give one entry, which carries the most common genes and DNA. The table for this sample lists approximately 330,000 distinct CDR3 sequences; over 20% of them were counted only once. Under 55% of the sample is in the top ten clones. The sequencing input was blood. The source of these receptors is a woman between 45 and 65 years old with Graves' hyperthyroidism.

This sequence joins TRBV10-1 and TRBJ2-1; no clear D gene. The CDR3 spans 12 residues. V lost 6 bases, J lost 8 bases, and 11 bases lay in between. From germline, CDR1 is WNHNN and CDR2 SYGVQD (reference sequence). CDR3: CASSSSVYEQFF. CDR3 nucleotides: TGCGCCAGCAGCTCTAGTGTCTATGAGCAGTTCTTC.

This clonotype was picked up a small number of times. V and J are TRBV10-3 and TRBJ1-5; unclear D gene. The CDR3 is made up of 15 amino acids. Germline values: CDR1 ENHRY, CDR2 SYGVKD. The ends were cut back, 0 bases at V and 0 bases at J, with 6 bases in the middle. The CDR3 loop reads CAISESQYSNQPQHF. CDR3 bases: TGTGCCATCAGTGAGTCACAGTATAGCAATCAGCCCCAGCATTTT.

This clonotype was detected once. The genes are TRBV10-2 and TRBJ2-2; 10 bases agree with TRBD2. This CDR3 spans 13 amino acids. Germline CDR1 reads WSHSY; CDR2 reads SAAADI. V lost 7 bases and J lost 6; bases outside the gene matches: 2. The DNA for the CDR3 is TGCGCCAGCACTAGCGGGAGATCCGGGGAGCTGTTTTTT. It specifies CASTSGRSGELFF.

To note about this clonotype: Possible read error: a much larger clone is one base away. The J gene is TRBJ2-1, the V gene TRBV20-1, with D hard to call. The V gene's germline CDR1 is DFQATT and CDR2 SNEGSKA (reference sequence). The CDR3 runs to 8 residues. Trimming took 7 bases from V and 8 from J, leaving 3 bases between them. CDR3 loop: CSGDEQFF. The CDR3 DNA sequence: TGCAGTGGCGATGAGCAGTTCTTC.